This T cell receptor beta chain was captured by sequencing in a study of T cell changes during pregnancy in multiple sclerosis. The protocol was immunoSEQ multiplex PCR, while the TCRdb copy is restricted to in-frame clones and leaves out a portion. The table has some 70,000 clones, around nine tenths seen once; the top ten hold around 2.2%. This TCR came from a female donor in good health, enrolled as a control in a pregnancy study. The source material was peripheral blood, sampled in the second trimester of pregnancy.

Here the CDR3 reads CASRGAGAASETQYF. CDR3 DNA sequence: TGTGCCAGCAGGGGGGCGGGGGCCGCCTCGGAGACCCAGTACTTC. V gene TRBV6-5 combines with J gene TRBJ2-5; D is possibly TRBD2 (7 bases). With 6 bases removed from V and 5 bases from J, the gap between germline ends came to 19 bases. CDR1 is MNHEY and CDR2 is SVGAGI in the germline V gene. The CDR3 extends over 15 amino acids.